The rows below give T cell receptor beta chains drawn from one sample of a study of regulatory T cells in long-lasting Graves disease. From the multiplex PCR reads, TCRdb called clonotypes with MiXCR, one entry per CDR3 protein. The sample shows about 470,000 distinct CDR3 sequences, less than 25% of them seen only once. The source material was peripheral blood mononuclear cells (PBMCs), sampled when the disease was refractory, from a patient treated with antithyroid drugs. These receptors originate from a female donor with Graves disease. The CDR3 runs from the conserved cysteine through the conserved F or W. The order of the fields is D gene, V gene, clone size, J gene, CDR3 DNA, CDR3 protein. A D gene is named only where the DNA matches it firmly. The listing skips clone size in some rows; elsewhere it reads once, few, many or a size class.

>-|TRBV27|-|TRBJ1-5
TGTGCCAGCAGTCACAGGGTTGATCAGCCCCAGCATTTT
CASSHRVDQPQHF
>-|TRBV28|many|TRBJ1-1
TGTGCCAGCAGTTCGCGGAGGGGCCGCAACACTGAAGCTTTCTTT
CASSSRRGRNTEAFF
>-|TRBV14|-|TRBJ2-6
TGTGCCAGCAGACCTACTTCGACTGGGGCCAACGTCCTGACTTTC
CASRPTSTGANVLTF
>-|TRBV24-1|few|TRBJ1-2
TGTGCCACGCCGCGGGGCTACACCTTC
CATPRGYTF
>-|TRBV6-5|-|TRBJ1-2
TGTGCCAGCAGTTACTCCTATGGCGGGGACTATGGCTACACCTTC
CASSYSYGGDYGYTF
>-|TRBV6-4|-|TRBJ1-1
TGTGCCAGCAGTAACCTCCCGGGACACCAGAACACTGAAGCTTTCTTT
CASSNLPGHQNTEAFF
>-|TRBV11-2|many|TRBJ2-5
TGTGCCAGCAGCGCACTGGAGCGGCAAGAGACCCAGTACTTC
CASSALERQETQYF
>-|TRBV11-2|-|TRBJ2-7
TGTGCCAGCAGGCGGAGCTCCTACAAGCAGTACTTC
CASRRSSYKQYF
>-|TRBV28|few|TRBJ2-1
TGTGCCAGCTCCGCTCCGCCAGCCTACAATGAGCAGTTCTTC
CASSAPPAYNEQFF
>-|TRBV6-1|-|TRBJ2-5
TGTGCCAGCAGTGAATGGCTAGTTGGCGAGACCCAGTACTTC
CASSEWLVGETQYF
>-|TRBV19|-|TRBJ1-2
TGTGCCAGTAGTATAGATATCTCCTTCCCTTCAAGCTACACCTTC
CASSIDISFPSSYTF
>-|TRBV19|-|TRBJ2-2
TGTGCCAGTACCCTGGACGACAGATGGCAGGCCGGGGAGCTGTTTTTT
CASTLDDRWQAGELFF
>-|TRBV6-2/TRBV6-3|few|TRBJ1-6
TGTGCCAGCAGTTACCCCCGCGGGACTGCGACATATAATTCACCCCTCCACTTT
CASSYPRGTATYNSPLHF
>TRBD1|TRBV7-2|many|TRBJ1-2
TGTGCCAGCAGCTGGGGACAGACTAACTATGGCTACACCTTC
CASSWGQTNYGYTF
>TRBD1|TRBV7-9|-|TRBJ1-2
TGTGCCAGCAGCTACGGACAGGGAACTATGATAGGCTACACCTTC
CASSYGQGTMIGYTF
>-|TRBV5-8|-|TRBJ2-7
TGTGCCAGCAGCCCGACCTCAGGGACGATTGGCGAGCAGTACTTC
CASSPTSGTIGEQYF
>-|TRBV6-4|-|TRBJ2-3
TGTGCCAGCAGTCCGAGCGAGAGCACAGATACGCAGTATTTT
CASSPSESTDTQYF
>-|TRBV5-5|-|TRBJ2-7
TGTGCCAGCAGGTACCGGGAATCACCAAGAGACGAGCAGTACTTC
CASRYRESPRDEQYF